These 16 T cell receptor beta chains were all obtained from the same sample, sequenced in a study of molecular identifiers for immune sequencing clone quantification. TCRdb itself ran the PCR reads through MiXCR, one entry per CDR3 protein. The sample holds around 480,000 distinct CDR3 sequences; over 20% are singletons and the top ten take roughly 0.81%. Specimen: naive CD8+ T cells from blood, with Jurkat cell RNA spiked in. The subset was: FACS-sorted CD8+CD4-CCR7+CD45RA+ naive T cells. These receptors originate from a human donor in good health. Some libraries in this study had Jurkat cell RNA spiked in.

Regarding this clonotype: Being one base from a much bigger clone, this may be a read error. No conserved phenylalanine or tryptophan is present at the end of the CDR3, so a read error is the likely explanation. The genes are TRBV5-6 and TRBJ2-7; D uncertain. V was shortened by 4 bases and J by 4 bases, with 15 bases between the two germline ends. The CDR3 extends over 14 amino acids. Germline CDR1 reads SGHDT; CDR2 reads YYEEEE. CDR3 in DNA: TGTGCCAGCAGCCAACGACCCAGTGGGTACGAGCAGTACCTC. Its protein product is CASSQRPSGYEQYL.

A remark on this clonotype: The junction differs from germline at one of its ends, possibly a read error. The V and J genes are TRBV19 and TRBJ2-5; D possibly corresponds to TRBD1 (5 bases). There are 15 residues in the CDR3. Germline V CDR1 and CDR2: LNHDA, SQIVND (reference sequence). CDR3 in amino acids: CASSTQTDPQETQCF. The CDR3 DNA sequence: TGTGCCAGTAGTACCCAGACTGACCCACAGGAGACCCAGTGCTTC.

Note on this clonotype: A much larger clone lies a single base off, so this may be a read error. The gene calls are TRBV20-1 and TRBJ2-1; 7 bases are shared with TRBD2. The CDR3 consists of 14 residues. After removal of 1 base from V and 4 bases from J, the junction contained 4 bases not matched to a gene. From germline, CDR1 is DFQATT and CDR2 SNEGSKA (reference sequence). CDR3 loop: CSARGQAGYNEQFF. CDR3 in DNA: TGCAGTGCTAGAGGACAAGCGGGGTACAATGAGCAGTTCTTC.

CDR3 protein: CASSLGGPLYGYTF. For the CDR3, the DNA is TGTGCCAGCAGCTTAGGGGGGCCGCTCTATGGCTACACCTTC. The chain recombines TRBV7-8 with TRBJ1-2; the D gene is possibly TRBD1 (6 bases). With 1 base removed from V and 4 bases from J, the gap between germline ends came to 10 bases. CDR3 length equals 14 residues. CDR1 and CDR2 from the germline V gene are SGHVS and FQNEAQ.

CDR3 in DNA: TGTGCCAGCAGGTCCGCCTCCGAGACAGGGACAGATACGCAGTATTTT. Amino acid sequence: CASRSASETGTDTQYF. The chain has TRBV12-3 or TRBV12-4 and TRBJ2-3; 7 bases agree with TRBD1. CDR3 size: 16 residues. After removal of 6 bases from V and 3 bases from J, the junction contained 12 bases not matched to a gene.

The rearrangement links TRBV28 to TRBJ1-1; TRBD1 aligns across 7 bases. The J segment lost 5 bases and the V segment lost 7 bases, leaving 10 bases of the junction unmatched. There are 14 residues in the CDR3. Germline V gives CDR1 MDHEN, CDR2 SYDVKM. In nucleotides, the CDR3 is TGTGCCAGCACTACCCGGGACAGCTGGACTGAAGCTTTCTTT. Amino acids: CASTTRDSWTEAFF.

The genes are TRBV13 and TRBJ2-3; 10 nucleotides align to TRBD2. The V gene end was trimmed by 5 bases and the J gene end by 0 bases; junction bases not matched to a gene: 8. The germline CDR1 and CDR2 sequences are PRHDT and FYEKMQ (reference sequence). CDR3 size: 17 residues. CDR3 protein: CASSPLASGGSTDTQYF. The DNA for the CDR3 is TGTGCCAGCAGCCCTCTTGCTAGCGGGGGTAGCACAGATACGCAGTATTTT.

For this clonotype: This may be a read error: a much more frequent sequence differs by one nucleotide. The chain is built from TRBV14 and TRBJ2-7; maybe TRBD2 (5 bases). CDR3 length: 14 residues. The V gene's germline CDR1 is SGHDN and CDR2 FVKESK. This chain's CDR3 is CVSSQVPGFYEQYF. The CDR3 coding sequence is TGTGTCAGCAGCCAAGTTCCGGGGTTCTACGAGCAGTACTTC.

Concerning this clonotype: This may arise from a read error, as a much more abundant clone is one base away. The V and J genes are TRBV5-3 and TRBJ2-4; the D is unclear. TRBV5-3 is classed as an ORF, of uncertain function. This CDR3 is built from 15 residues. CDR3 in amino acids: CASSLDVTTSSTQYF. The CDR3, as DNA: TGTGCCAGCAGCTTGGATGTTACTACCTCAAGCACTCAGTACTTC.

This clonotype showed up just a few times. The chain recombines TRBV4-1 with TRBJ1-1; unclear D gene. Germline values: CDR1 MGHRA, CDR2 YSYEKL. This CDR3 comprises 15 residues. V lost 1 base, J lost 0 bases, and 9 bases lay in between. CDR3: CASSQGPSMNTEAFF. DNA for the CDR3: TGCGCCAGCAGCCAAGGTCCATCCATGAACACTGAAGCTTTCTTT.

In its sample, this clonotype was seen many times. The chain combines TRBV7-9 with TRBJ2-7; D is unresolved. Germline V gene lookup returns CDR1 SEHNR and CDR2 FQNEAQ (reference sequence). The V end lost 5 bases, the J end lost 4 bases, and 12 bases lay between the germline ends. The CDR3 is 13 residues long. CDR3 residues: CASSPTVGYEQYF. The DNA of the CDR3 is TGTGCCAGCAGCCCCACCGTAGGGTACGAGCAGTACTTC.

V usage is TRBV29-1 and J usage is TRBJ2-1; D unclear. CDR3 length: 12 residues. Germline V gene lookup returns CDR1 SQVTM and CDR2 ANQGSEA. The V gene lost 4 bases and the J gene lost 7 bases, with 11 bases spanning the gap. This chain's CDR3 is CSVGASANEQFF. CDR3 DNA: TGCAGCGTTGGGGCCAGCGCGAATGAGCAGTTCTTC.

This clonotype was detected many times. The V call is TRBV4-2, the J call TRBJ2-7, with TRBD2 matching over 10 bases. Germline CDR1 is LGHNA and CDR2 is YNFKEQ. V trimming: 0 bases; J trimming: 3 bases; junction bases outside the gene matches: 2. The CDR3 contains 15 residues. The CDR3 here is CASSQDPSGGYEQYF. The CDR3 nucleotides are TGTGCCAGCAGCCAAGACCCTAGCGGGGGCTACGAGCAGTACTTC.

This clonotype was picked up many times. This chain connects TRBV7-9 to TRBJ1-2, with a tentative D call TRBD1 (6 bases). This CDR3 comprises 11 residues. The germline V gene has CDR1 SEHNR and CDR2 FQNEAQ (reference sequence). Trimming took off 5 bases at V and 13 bases at J, with 14 bases between the two ends. CDR3 residues: CASSTTGNSTF. The CDR3 DNA reads as TGTGCCAGCAGCACGACAGGAAACTCCACCTTC.

This clonotype was seen at least ten times. The chain has TRBV7-9 and TRBJ1-6; no definite D call. CDR1 is SEHNR and CDR2 is FQNEAQ in the germline V gene (reference sequence). This CDR3 comprises 15 residues. Trimming took 4 bases from V and 0 from J, leaving 7 bases between them. The CDR3 DNA is TGTGCCAGCAGCTACCAAAGCTCCTATAATTCACCCCTCCACTTT. Amino acid sequence: CASSYQSSYNSPLHF.

This clonotype was detected a few times. The chain combines TRBV27 with TRBJ2-2; D is uncertain. Trimming removed 6 bases at V and 2 bases at J, with 16 bases between. Germline CDR1 and CDR2: MNHEY and SMNVEV (reference sequence). The CDR3 sequence is 16 residues long. The CDR3 DNA is TGTGCCAGCAGCCCCTCATGGGGTTTTAACACCGGGGAGCTGTTTTTT. Its translation: CASSPSWGFNTGELFF.